The entry below describes one TCR beta chain. Its antigen is not known. This sample is drawn from a study of molecular identifiers for immune sequencing clone quantification. Whole-study findings and limits: Whereas naive cells kept under 1% of molecules in clones above 20 RNA copies, such clones held over 97% in effectors. With a barcode shared among identical TCR molecules, highly expanded clone sizes could be underestimated.

Preparation of the bulk TCR libraries relied on previously described methods and listed TCR primers. MiXCR, applied by TCRdb to the PCR reads, yields one record per CDR3 protein. The sample shows under 650,000 distinct CDR3 sequences, about 20% of them seen only once. Sorting recovered naive CD8 T cells on a CD8+CD4-CCR7+CD45RA+ profile. This CDR3 is 15 amino acids long. V gave up 5 bases and J gave up 0 bases, with 14 bases separating them. Germline CDR1 is SGHVS and CDR2 is FQNEAQ. Sequencing input: naive CD8+ T cells from blood, with Jurkat cell RNA spiked in. As to subset: FACS-sorted CD8+CD4-CCR7+CD45RA+ naive T cells. The chain uses TRBV7-8 and TRBJ2-7; no firm D call. This sequence was found in a human donor in good health. Some libraries in this study had Jurkat cell RNA spiked in. The CDR3 sequence is CASSHPAKSSYEQYF. CDR3 in DNA: TGTGCCAGCAGCCATCCTGCGAAAAGCTCCTACGAGCAGTACTTC.